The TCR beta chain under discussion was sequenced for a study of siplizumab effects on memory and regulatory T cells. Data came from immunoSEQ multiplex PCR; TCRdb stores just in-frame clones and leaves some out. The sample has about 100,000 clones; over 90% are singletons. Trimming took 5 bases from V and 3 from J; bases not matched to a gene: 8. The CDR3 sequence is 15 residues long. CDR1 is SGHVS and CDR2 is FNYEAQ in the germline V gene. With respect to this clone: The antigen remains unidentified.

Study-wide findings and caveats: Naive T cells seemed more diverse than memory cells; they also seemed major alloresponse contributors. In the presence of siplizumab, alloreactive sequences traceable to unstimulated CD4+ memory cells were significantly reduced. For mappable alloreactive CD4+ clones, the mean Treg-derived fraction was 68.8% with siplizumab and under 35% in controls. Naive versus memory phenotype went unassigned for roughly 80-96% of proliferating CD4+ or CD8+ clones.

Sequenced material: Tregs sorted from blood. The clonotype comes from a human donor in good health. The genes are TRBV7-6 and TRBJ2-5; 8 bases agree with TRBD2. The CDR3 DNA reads TGTGCCAGCAGCCCTGCCGCGGGGGGAAAAGAGACCCAGTACTTC. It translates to CASSPAAGGKETQYF.